Below, 23 T cell receptor beta chains from the same sample are listed, as sequenced in a study of blood T cell repertoires in COVID-19. Profiled with immunoSEQ multiplex PCR; TCRdb holds only in-frame clones, not every one. The table has approximately 190,000 clones, roughly 91% seen once. Input material: peripheral blood. The receptor source for this set is a man in his forties with active or convalescent COVID-19.

This clone occurred once. In DNA form, the CDR3 reads TGTGCCAGCAGGACGGGGGGACCGGGCTCCTACGAGCAGTACTTC. Its protein is CASRTGGPGSYEQYF. The chain links TRBV6-6 to TRBJ2-7; 7 nucleotides agree with TRBD2. The CDR3 is 15 residues long. V was pared by 6 bases and J by 0 bases, with 8 bases of the junction left unmatched. The germline CDR1 and CDR2 sequences are MNHNY and SVGAGI (reference sequence).

In this sample, this clone turned up a few times. The chain couples TRBV6-5 to TRBJ1-4, with 9 bases aligning to TRBD1. The CDR3 is 13 amino acids. Trimming at V came to 6 bases and at J to 6 bases, leaving 2 bases not matched to a gene. In germline, CDR1 is MNHEY, CDR2 SVGAGI. The CDR3 DNA sequence: TGTGCCAGCAGGCGGACAGGGGATGAAAAACTGTTTTTT. This translates into CASRRTGDEKLFF.

The genes are TRBV24-1 and TRBJ1-1; no definite D call. The CDR3 runs to 13 residues. V dropped 5 bases and J dropped 11 bases, with 17 bases sitting between them. In germline, CDR1 is KGHDR, CDR2 SFDVKD. The CDR3 nucleotides read TGTGCCACCAGTGCCAGCCAACGGGTCCGGGCTTTCTTT. Translation: CATSASQRVRAFF.

The chain employs TRBV19 and TRBJ2-7, with 9 bases that match TRBD1. This CDR3 comprises 13 residues. Germline values: CDR1 LNHDA, CDR2 SQIVND (reference sequence). V shed 6 bases, J shed 9 bases, and the junction held 9 bases outside the gene matches. The CDR3 loop reads CASSPWTGVMQYF. The CDR3 region has the DNA TGTGCCAGTAGCCCTTGGACAGGGGTTATGCAGTACTTC.

The genes are TRBV7-2 and TRBJ1-2, with unresolved D. The V gene lost 4 bases and the J gene lost 8 bases, with 23 bases spanning the gap. The CDR3 is 16 amino acids. Germline CDR1 is SGHTA and CDR2 is FQGNSA. The CDR3 loop is CASSSLDGNQRKGYTF. The CDR3 coding sequence is TGTGCCAGCAGCTCTCTAGACGGGAATCAACGGAAGGGCTACACCTTC.

The chain has TRBV6-5 and TRBJ1-6; D is unclear. The CDR3 is made up of 14 amino acids. Germline loops: CDR1 MNHEY, CDR2 SVGAGI. Trimming took off 3 bases at V and 6 bases at J, with 9 bases between the two ends. The CDR3 spells CASSYVQLNSPLHF. In DNA, the CDR3 is TGTGCCAGCAGTTATGTACAGCTTAATTCACCCCTCCACTTT.

The chain combines TRBV10-3 with TRBJ1-2, with D maybe TRBD1 (6 bases). CDR3 length: 14 residues. The germline V and J ends were trimmed by 0 bases and 8 bases, with 13 bases remaining between them. Germline V gene data show CDR1 as ENHRY and CDR2 as SYGVKD. The DNA of the CDR3 is TGTGCCATCAGTGAGTCACGACAGGTTGACGGCTACACCTTC. Protein sequence: CAISESRQVDGYTF.

V is TRBV19 and J is TRBJ2-2, with a weak D call TRBD1 (6 bases). The CDR3 spans 18 residues. Trimming took 0 bases from V and 3 from J, leaving 17 bases between them. The germline V gene has CDR1 LNHDA and CDR2 SQIVND (reference sequence). The CDR3 sequence: CASSIDPALGGDTGELFF. In nucleotides, the CDR3 is TGTGCCAGTAGTATAGACCCAGCGTTAGGGGGAGACACCGGGGAGCTGTTTTTT.

This chain links TRBV27 with TRBJ2-1; tentatively, D is TRBD2 (5 bases). CDR3 size: 15 residues. Germline CDR1 is MNHEY and CDR2 is SMNVEV (reference sequence). Trimming pared 0 bases from V and 2 bases from J, leaving 8 bases between. DNA of the CDR3: TGTGCCAGCAGTTTATCGGGAGTACCCTACAATGAGCAGTTCTTC. Protein sequence: CASSLSGVPYNEQFF.

The chain employs TRBV28 and TRBJ2-6; no clear D gene. The CDR3 sequence is 15 residues long. Deletions cut 2 bases from V and 0 bases from J, with 5 bases between. Germline assignment: CDR1 MDHEN and CDR2 SYDVKM. The CDR3 region is CASSLVRSGANVLTF. The CDR3 DNA reads TGTGCCAGCAGTTTAGTTCGCTCTGGGGCCAACGTCCTGACTTTC.

The rearrangement uses TRBV18 and TRBJ1-6; 12 bases are a match to TRBD1. The J segment lost 7 bases and the V segment lost 5 bases, leaving 3 bases of the junction unmatched. The germline V gene encodes CDR1 KGHSH and CDR2 LQKENI. CDR3 length: 15 residues. The CDR3 sequence is CASSSGTGGNSPLHF. CDR3 in DNA: TGTGCCAGCTCATCCGGGACAGGGGGCAATTCACCCCTCCACTTT.

This chain joins TRBV5-6 and TRBJ2-7; D is ambiguous. In germline, CDR1 is SGHDT, CDR2 YYEEEE. Trimming left V 2 bases short and J 0 bases short, with 9 bases between. The CDR3 totals 14 residues. The CDR3 region has the DNA TGTGCCAGCAGCTTCAGACGGAGCTCCTACGAGCAGTACTTC. Protein sequence: CASSFRRSSYEQYF.

The chain combines TRBV19 with TRBJ2-1, with D possibly matching TRBD2 (7 bases). In germline, CDR1 is LNHDA, CDR2 SQIVND (reference sequence). CDR3 length equals 13 residues. With 3 bases removed from V and 8 bases from J, the gap between germline ends came to 11 bases. The CDR3 region has the DNA TGTGCCAGTAGTATTGAGGGGGGGTATGAGCAGTTCTTC. Amino acids: CASSIEGGYEQFF. Supplemented by reference TRBV19 and TRBJ2-1, the full variable domain reads DGGITQSPKYLFRKEGQNVTLSCEQNLNHDAMYWYRQDPGQGLRLIYYSQIVNDFQKGDIAEGYSVSREKKESFPLTVTSAQKNPTAFYLCASSIEGGYEQFFGPGTRLTVL.

The chain links TRBV4-1 to TRBJ2-7, with D possibly matching TRBD2 (6 bases). The V and J ends lost 0 bases and 6 bases respectively, with 6 bases between them. There are 12 residues in the CDR3. Germline V lookup: CDR1 MGHRA, CDR2 YSYEKL. DNA of the CDR3: TGCGCCAGCAGCCAAGACGGGAGCGAGCAGTACTTC. Translated, it gives CASSQDGSEQYF.

This chain connects TRBV5-6 to TRBJ1-2, with D possibly TRBD1 on 6 matching bases. The CDR3 covers 15 residues. Trimming took off 1 base at V and 4 bases at J, with 14 bases between the two ends. The germline V gene encodes CDR1 SGHDT and CDR2 YYEEEE. The CDR3 spells CASSLIRVTGYGYTF. CDR3 nucleotides: TGTGCCAGCAGCTTGATCCGGGTGACAGGCTATGGCTACACCTTC.

The J gene is TRBJ2-7, the V gene TRBV29-1, with 9 bases aligning to TRBD1. V lost 3 bases, J lost 7 bases, and 4 bases stayed unmatched. CDR3 length equals 12 residues. In germline, CDR1 is SQVTM, CDR2 ANQGSEA. The CDR3 reads CSVDHRGQEQYF. Written as DNA, the CDR3 is TGCAGCGTTGATCACAGGGGGCAAGAGCAGTACTTC.

This clone was observed once. The chain joins TRBV6-5 to TRBJ1-5; D is possibly TRBD1 (5 bases). Trimming took 4 bases from V and 1 from J, leaving 14 bases between them. Germline values: CDR1 MNHEY, CDR2 SVGAGI. This CDR3 has 16 amino acids. CDR3 in DNA: TGTGCCAGCAGTTTAGGTGGGCCAGGGAGCAATCAGCCCCAGCATTTT. Protein product: CASSLGGPGSNQPQHF.

The chain carries TRBV2 and TRBJ1-2, with TRBD1 identical over 7 bases. This CDR3 contains 15 residues. The germline gives CDR1 SNHLY, CDR2 FYNNEI. Unmatched junction bases numbered 12, after V lost 7 bases and J lost 4 bases. CDR3 loop: CASMVPGQTLYGYTF. The CDR3 DNA reads TGTGCCAGCATGGTACCGGGACAGACCCTCTATGGCTACACCTTC.

This chain connects TRBV20-1 to TRBJ2-1; 7 bases line up with TRBD2. CDR3 length equals 18 residues. The V segment lost 3 bases and the J segment 0 bases; nucleotides outside the gene matches: 14. The germline gives CDR1 DFQATT, CDR2 SNEGSKA (reference sequence). The CDR3 DNA is TGCAGTGCTAGTAAGGCTAGCGGATTCACCGGCTCCTACAATGAGCAGTTCTTC. Translated: CSASKASGFTGSYNEQFF.

The V call is TRBV7-2, the J call TRBJ2-2; D is uncertain. Germline CDR1 reads SGHTA; CDR2 reads FQGNSA. This CDR3 is built from 16 residues. The germline V and J ends were trimmed by 4 bases and 0 bases, with 12 bases remaining between them. The CDR3 region is CASSSLVAANTGELFF. The DNA for the CDR3 is TGTGCCAGCAGCTCCCTTGTAGCAGCGAACACCGGGGAGCTGTTTTTT.

As for this clone: One junction end disagrees with the germline gene, perhaps due to a read error. The V and J genes are TRBV7-2 and TRBJ2-2, with 9 nucleotides matching TRBD2. Germline lookup yields CDR1 SGHTA and CDR2 FQGNSA. There are 15 residues in the CDR3. The chain's CDR3 is CASSLLAGNTGEVFF. In DNA, the CDR3 is TGTGCCAGCAGCTTACTAGCGGGGAACACCGGGGAGGTGTTTTTT.

This clone was picked up a small number of times. The J gene is TRBJ2-7, the V gene TRBV24-1; unclear D gene. V was clipped by 4 bases and J by 2 bases, with 20 bases between them. Germline V gene lookup returns CDR1 KGHDR and CDR2 SFDVKD. CDR3 length equals 17 residues. The CDR3 protein is CATSDSNAGATTYEQYF. CDR3 bases: TGTGCCACCAGTGACTCGAATGCCGGAGCCACGACCTACGAGCAGTACTTC.

The V call is TRBV3-1 (or the pseudogene TRBV3-2), the J call TRBJ1-2, with D perhaps TRBD1 (6 bases). Looked up from germline, CDR1 is LGHDT and CDR2 is YNNKEL (reference sequence). This CDR3 is built from 14 residues. V was trimmed by 0 bases and J by 6 bases, leaving 11 bases between them. CDR3 sequence reads: CASSQERGAHGYTF. CDR3 DNA sequence: TGTGCCAGCAGCCAAGAGCGGGGGGCCCATGGCTACACCTTC.